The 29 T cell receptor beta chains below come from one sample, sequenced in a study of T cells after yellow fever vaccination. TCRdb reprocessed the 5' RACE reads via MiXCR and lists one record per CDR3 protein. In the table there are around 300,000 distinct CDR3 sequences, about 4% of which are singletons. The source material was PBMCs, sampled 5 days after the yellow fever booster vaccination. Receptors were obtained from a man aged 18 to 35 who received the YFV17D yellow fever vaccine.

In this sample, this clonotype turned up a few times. The CDR3 loop reads CASSTTISGAYEQYF. CDR3 sequence (DNA): TGTGCCAGCAGCACAACAATTAGCGGGGCATACGAGCAGTACTTC. V is TRBV12-3 or TRBV12-4 and J is TRBJ2-7; 8 nucleotides line up with TRBD2. The J segment lost 4 bases and the V segment lost 6 bases, leaving 11 bases of the junction unmatched. There are 15 residues in the CDR3.

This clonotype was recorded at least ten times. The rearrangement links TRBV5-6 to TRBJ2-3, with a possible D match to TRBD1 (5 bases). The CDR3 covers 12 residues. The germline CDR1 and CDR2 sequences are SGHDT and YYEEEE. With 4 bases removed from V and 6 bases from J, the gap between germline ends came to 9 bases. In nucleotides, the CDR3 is TGTGCCAGCAGCGAACAGGTGGATACGCAGTATTTT. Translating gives CASSEQVDTQYF.

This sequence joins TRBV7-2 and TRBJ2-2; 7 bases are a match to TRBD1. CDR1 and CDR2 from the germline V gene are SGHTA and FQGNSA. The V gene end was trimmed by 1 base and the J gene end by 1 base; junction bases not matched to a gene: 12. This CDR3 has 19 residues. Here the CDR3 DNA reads TGTGCCAGCAGCTTAGAATCGGGACAGACCGACCGGAACACCGGGGAGCTGTTTTTT. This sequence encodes CASSLESGQTDRNTGELFF. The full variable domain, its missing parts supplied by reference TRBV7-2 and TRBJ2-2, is GAGVSQSPSNKVTEKGKDVELRCDPISGHTALYWYRQSLGQGLEFLIYFQGNSAPDKSGLPSDRFSAERTGGSVSTLTIQRTQQEDSAVYLCASSLESGQTDRNTGELFFGEGSRLTVL.

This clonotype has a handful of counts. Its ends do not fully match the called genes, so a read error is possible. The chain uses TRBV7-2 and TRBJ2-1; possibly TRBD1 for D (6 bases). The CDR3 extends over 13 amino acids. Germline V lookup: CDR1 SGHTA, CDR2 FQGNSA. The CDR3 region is CASSFPGTRRSEF. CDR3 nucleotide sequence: TGTGCCAGCAGCTTTCCCGGGACAAGGAGGTCCGAGTTC. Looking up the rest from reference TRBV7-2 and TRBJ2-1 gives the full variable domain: GAGVSQSPSNKVTEKGKDVELRCDPISGHTALYWYRQSLGQGLEFLIYFQGNSAPDKSGLPSDRFSAERTGGSVSTLTIQRTQQEDSAVYLCASSFPGTRRSEFGPGTRLTVL.

The CDR3 is CASSPPSGEKQFF. Written as DNA, the CDR3 is TGTGCCAGCAGCCCGCCTAGCGGGGAAAAGCAGTTCTTC. The chain links TRBV3-1 to TRBJ2-1; TRBD2 matches 9 bases. Unmatched junction bases numbered 6, after V lost 4 bases and J lost 11 bases. CDR1 is LGHDT, CDR2 YNNKEL, per germline (reference sequence). CDR3 length: 13 residues.

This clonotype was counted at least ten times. The CDR3 sequence is CASSPRTSGGKDTQYF. The CDR3 nucleotides read TGTGCCAGCAGCCCCAGGACTAGCGGGGGGAAAGATACGCAGTATTTT. This chain uses TRBV11-2 with TRBJ2-3, with 14 nucleotides matching TRBD2. Germline CDR1 reads SGHAT; CDR2 reads FQNNGV. J gave up 5 bases and V 5 bases, and 6 bases lay outside the gene matches. The CDR3 totals 16 residues.

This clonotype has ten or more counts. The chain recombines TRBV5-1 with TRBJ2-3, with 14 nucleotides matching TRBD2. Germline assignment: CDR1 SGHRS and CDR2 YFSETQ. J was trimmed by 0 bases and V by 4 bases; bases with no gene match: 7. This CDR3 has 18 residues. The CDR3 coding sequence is TGCGCCAGCAGCGTCGGACTAGCGGGGGGTACTAGCACAGATACGCAGTATTTT. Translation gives CASSVGLAGGTSTDTQYF.

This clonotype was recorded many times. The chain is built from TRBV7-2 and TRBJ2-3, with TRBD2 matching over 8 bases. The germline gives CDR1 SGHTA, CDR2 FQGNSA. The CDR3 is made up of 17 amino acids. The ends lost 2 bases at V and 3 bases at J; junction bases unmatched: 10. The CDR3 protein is CASSLTRSGVGTDTQYF. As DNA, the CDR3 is TGTGCCAGCAGCTTAACCCGTAGCGGGGTCGGGACAGATACGCAGTATTTT.

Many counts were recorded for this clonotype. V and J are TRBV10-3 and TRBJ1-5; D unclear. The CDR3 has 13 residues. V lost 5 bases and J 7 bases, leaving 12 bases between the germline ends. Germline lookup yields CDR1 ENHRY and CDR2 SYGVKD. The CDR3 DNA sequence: TGTGCCATCAGTATGGAGGGAAGGCAGCCCCAGCATTTT. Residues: CAISMEGRQPQHF.

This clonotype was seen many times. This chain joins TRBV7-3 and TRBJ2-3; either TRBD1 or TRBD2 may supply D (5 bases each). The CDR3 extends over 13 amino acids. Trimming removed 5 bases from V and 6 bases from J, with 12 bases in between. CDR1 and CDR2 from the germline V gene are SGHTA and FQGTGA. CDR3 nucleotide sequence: TGTGCCAGCAGCACACGCGAGGGGGATACGCAGTATTTT. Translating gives CASSTREGDTQYF.

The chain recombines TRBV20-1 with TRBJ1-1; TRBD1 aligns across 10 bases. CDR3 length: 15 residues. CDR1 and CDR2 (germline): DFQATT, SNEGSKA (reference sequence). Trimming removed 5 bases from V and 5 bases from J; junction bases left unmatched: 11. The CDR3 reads CSADGTGASRTEAFF. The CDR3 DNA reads TGCAGTGCTGACGGGACAGGGGCCTCGAGAACTGAAGCTTTCTTT.

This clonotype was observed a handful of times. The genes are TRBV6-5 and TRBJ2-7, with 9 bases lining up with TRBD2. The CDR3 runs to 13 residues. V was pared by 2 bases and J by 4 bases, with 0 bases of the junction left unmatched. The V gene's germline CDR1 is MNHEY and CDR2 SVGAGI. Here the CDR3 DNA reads TGTGCCAGCAGTTACCTAGCGGGGTACGAGCAGTACTTC. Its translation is CASSYLAGYEQYF.

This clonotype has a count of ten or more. The CDR3, as DNA: TGCAGCGAAATGGACAGCTCCCGGGGAAATGAGCAGTTCTTC. Translation: CSEMDSSRGNEQFF. The rearrangement joins TRBV29-1 to TRBJ2-1; D is possibly TRBD1 (6 bases). The germline V gene has CDR1 SQVTM and CDR2 ANQGSEA. This CDR3 spans 14 amino acids. The V end lost 7 bases, the J end lost 7 bases, and 20 bases lay between the germline ends.

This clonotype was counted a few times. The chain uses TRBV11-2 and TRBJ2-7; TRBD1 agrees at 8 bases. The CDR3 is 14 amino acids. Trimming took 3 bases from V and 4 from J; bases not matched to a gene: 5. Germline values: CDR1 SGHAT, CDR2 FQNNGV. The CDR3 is CASSFPDRVYEQYF. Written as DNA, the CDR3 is TGTGCCAGCAGCTTCCCGGACAGGGTTTACGAGCAGTACTTC.

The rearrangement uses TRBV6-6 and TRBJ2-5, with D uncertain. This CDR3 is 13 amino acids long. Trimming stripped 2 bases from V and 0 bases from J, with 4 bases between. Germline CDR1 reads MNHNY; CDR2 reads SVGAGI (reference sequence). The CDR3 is CASSYQYQETQYF. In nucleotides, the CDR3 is TGTGCCAGCAGTTACCAGTACCAAGAGACCCAGTACTTC.

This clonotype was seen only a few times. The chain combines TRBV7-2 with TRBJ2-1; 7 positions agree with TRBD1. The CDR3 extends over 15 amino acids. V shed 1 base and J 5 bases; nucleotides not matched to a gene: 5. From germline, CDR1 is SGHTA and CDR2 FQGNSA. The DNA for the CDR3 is TGTGCCAGCAGCTTAGGACAGGGCCGGGACAATGAGCAGTTCTTC. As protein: CASSLGQGRDNEQFF.

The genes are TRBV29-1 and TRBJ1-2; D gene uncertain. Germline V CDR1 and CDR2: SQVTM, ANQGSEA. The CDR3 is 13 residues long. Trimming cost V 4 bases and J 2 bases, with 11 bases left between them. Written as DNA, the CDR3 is TGCAGCGTTGCCCGGGAGTTAAACTATGGCTACACCTTC. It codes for CSVARELNYGYTF.

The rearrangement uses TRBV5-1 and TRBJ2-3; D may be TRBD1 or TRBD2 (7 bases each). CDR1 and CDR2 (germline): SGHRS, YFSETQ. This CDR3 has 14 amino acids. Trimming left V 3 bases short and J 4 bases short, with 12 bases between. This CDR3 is CASSYQGGSDTQYF. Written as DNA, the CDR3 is TGCGCCAGCAGCTATCAGGGGGGGTCAGATACGCAGTATTTT.

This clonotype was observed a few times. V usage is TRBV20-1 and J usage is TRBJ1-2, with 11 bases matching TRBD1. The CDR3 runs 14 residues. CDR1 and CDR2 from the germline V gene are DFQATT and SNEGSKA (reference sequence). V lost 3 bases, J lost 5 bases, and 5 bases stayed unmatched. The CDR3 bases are TGCAGTGCTAGTGAGGGACAGGGGGGATATGGCTACACCTTC. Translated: CSASEGQGGYGYTF.

CDR3 in amino acids: CSVREGNSGNTIYF. CDR3 sequence (DNA): TGCAGTGTCAGGGAGGGTAACTCTGGAAACACCATATATTTT. J is TRBJ1-3 and V is TRBV20-1; tentative D call: TRBD1 (5 bases). Germline V gene sequence: CDR1 DFQATT, CDR2 SNEGSKA (reference sequence). The CDR3 runs 14 residues. Trimming pared 7 bases from V and 0 bases from J, leaving 13 bases between.

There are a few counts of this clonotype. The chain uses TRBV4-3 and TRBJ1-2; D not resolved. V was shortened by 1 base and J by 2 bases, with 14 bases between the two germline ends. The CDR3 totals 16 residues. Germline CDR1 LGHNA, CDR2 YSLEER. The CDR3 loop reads CASSQGGRTENYGYTF. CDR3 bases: TGCGCCAGCAGCCAAGGTGGAAGAACAGAAAACTATGGCTACACCTTC.

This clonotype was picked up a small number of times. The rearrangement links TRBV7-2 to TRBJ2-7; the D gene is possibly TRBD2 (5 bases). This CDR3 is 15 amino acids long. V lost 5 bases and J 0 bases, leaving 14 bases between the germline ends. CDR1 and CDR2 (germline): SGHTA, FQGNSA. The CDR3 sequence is CASSGGRPHSYEQYF. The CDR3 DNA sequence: TGTGCCAGCAGCGGAGGTCGTCCCCACTCCTACGAGCAGTACTTC.

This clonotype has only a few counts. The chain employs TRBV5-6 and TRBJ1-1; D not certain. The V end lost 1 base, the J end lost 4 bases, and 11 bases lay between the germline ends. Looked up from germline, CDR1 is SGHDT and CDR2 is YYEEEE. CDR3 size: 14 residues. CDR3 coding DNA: TGTGCCAGCAGCTTGTACGCCAGGACCACTGAAGCTTTCTTT. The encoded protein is CASSLYARTTEAFF. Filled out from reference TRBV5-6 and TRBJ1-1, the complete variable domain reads DAGVTQSPTHLIKTRGQQVTLRCSPKSGHDTVSWYQQALGQGPQFIFQYYEEEERQRGNFPDRFSGHQFPNYSSELNVNALLLGDSALYLCASSLYARTTEAFFGQGTRLTVV.

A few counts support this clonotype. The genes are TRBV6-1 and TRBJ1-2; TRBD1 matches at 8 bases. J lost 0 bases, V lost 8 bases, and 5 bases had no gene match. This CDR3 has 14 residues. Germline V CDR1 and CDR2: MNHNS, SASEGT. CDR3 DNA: TGTGCCAGCCAGGGGGCAGGAGCTAACTATGGCTACACCTTC. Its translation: CASQGAGANYGYTF.

In DNA, the CDR3 is TGTGCCAGCAGCTTAGCAGGCGGGGGGAATTCACCCCTCCACTTT. It specifies CASSLAGGGNSPLHF. V usage is TRBV7-2 and J usage is TRBJ1-6; TRBD1 might be the D (5 bases). The V and J ends lost 0 bases and 7 bases respectively, with 10 bases between them. There are 15 residues in the CDR3. Looked up from germline, CDR1 is SGHTA and CDR2 is FQGNSA.

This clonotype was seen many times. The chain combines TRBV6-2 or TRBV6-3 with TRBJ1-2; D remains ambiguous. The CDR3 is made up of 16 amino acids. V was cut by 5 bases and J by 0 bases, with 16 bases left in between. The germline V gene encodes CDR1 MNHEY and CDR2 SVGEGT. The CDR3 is CASSRYGETANYGYTF. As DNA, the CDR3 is TGTGCCAGCAGTCGATATGGCGAGACTGCTAACTATGGCTACACCTTC.

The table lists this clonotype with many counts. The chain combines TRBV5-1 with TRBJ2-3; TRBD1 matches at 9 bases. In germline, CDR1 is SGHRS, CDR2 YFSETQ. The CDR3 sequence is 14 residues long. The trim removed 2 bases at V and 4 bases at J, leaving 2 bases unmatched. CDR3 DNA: TGCGCCAGCAGCTTCGGGACAGGGCCAGATACGCAGTATTTT. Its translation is CASSFGTGPDTQYF. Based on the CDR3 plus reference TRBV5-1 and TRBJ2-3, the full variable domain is KAGVTQTPRYLIKTRGQQVTLSCSPISGHRSVSWYQQTPGQGLQFLFEYFSETQRNKGNFPGRFSGRQFSNSRSEMNVSTLELGDSALYLCASSFGTGPDTQYFGPGTRLTVL.

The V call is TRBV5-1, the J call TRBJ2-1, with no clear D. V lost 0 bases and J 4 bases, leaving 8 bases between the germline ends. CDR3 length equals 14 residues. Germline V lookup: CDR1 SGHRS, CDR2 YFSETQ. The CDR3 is CASSLETAYNEQFF. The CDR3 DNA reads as TGCGCCAGCAGCTTGGAAACCGCTTACAATGAGCAGTTCTTC.

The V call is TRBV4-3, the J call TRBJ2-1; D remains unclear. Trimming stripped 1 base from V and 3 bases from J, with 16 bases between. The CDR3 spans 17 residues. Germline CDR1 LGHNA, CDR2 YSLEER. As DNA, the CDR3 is TGCGCCAGCAGCCAAGGTCCCGGTAGTTCCGACTACAATGAGCAGTTCTTC. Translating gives CASSQGPGSSDYNEQFF.